The 11 T cell receptor beta chains below all came from one sample that was sequenced in a study of blood T cell repertoires in COVID-19. Clones were read by immunoSEQ multiplex PCR, and TCRdb kept only the in-frame ones, dropping some. The sample includes roughly 140,000 clones, 65% to 90% seen only once; the top ten take more than 8%. Sequenced material: peripheral blood. These receptor sequences come from a human donor in a cohort sampled during active COVID-19.

This clone was seen only once. The junction does not match germline at one end; this may be a read error. At the DNA level, this CDR3 is encoded by other sequences in the same sample as well. The chain combines TRBV27 with TRBJ2-7; 7 bases match TRBD2. CDR1 is MNHEY and CDR2 is SMNVEV in the germline V gene (reference sequence). There are 16 residues in the CDR3. The CDR3 DNA sequence: TGTGCCAGCAGTTTCGCCGAACCGGGGGGTGGCTACGAGCAGTATTTC. Translation gives CASSFAEPGGGYEQYF.

V usage is TRBV14 and J usage is TRBJ2-5; 7 nucleotides align to TRBD1. CDR1 is SGHDN, CDR2 FVKESK, per germline. This CDR3 is built from 14 residues. Germline trimming cut 4 bases from V and 1 base from J; bases unmatched to any gene: 3. CDR3 in amino acids: CASSRGQLQETQYF. The CDR3 DNA follows: TGTGCCAGCAGCCGGGGACAGCTCCAAGAGACCCAGTACTTC.

J is TRBJ2-1 and V is TRBV7-3; 9 positions match TRBD2. With V trimmed by 2 bases and J by 4 bases, 6 bases remained unmatched. Germline V gene sequence: CDR1 SGHTA, CDR2 FQGTGA. The CDR3 runs 16 residues. CDR3 sequence (DNA): TGTGCCAGCAGCTTATGGGCGACTAGCGGATACAATGAGCAGTTCTTC. This sequence encodes CASSLWATSGYNEQFF.

The rearrangement links TRBV28 to TRBJ2-3, with TRBD2 identical over 7 bases. The germline V gene has CDR1 MDHEN and CDR2 SYDVKM. Trimming took 5 bases from V and 3 from J; bases not matched to a gene: 11. The CDR3 is 16 amino acids. The chain's CDR3 is CASSPPGGGVTDTQYF. CDR3 nucleotides: TGTGCCAGCAGTCCCCCTGGGGGAGGGGTGACAGATACGCAGTATTTT.

The chain employs TRBV24-1 and TRBJ2-7; D gene unclear. Per germline, CDR1 KGHDR and CDR2 SFDVKD. The CDR3 is 16 residues long. V was clipped by 1 base and J by 2 bases, with 14 bases between them. Here the CDR3 reads CATSDFPPPRPYEQYF. The DNA of the CDR3 is TGTGCCACCAGTGATTTCCCCCCTCCCCGTCCCTACGAGCAGTACTTC.

In nucleotides, the CDR3 is TGTGCCAGCTCACCCGAACAAAGCTACGAGCAGTACTTC. It encodes CASSPEQSYEQYF. V gene TRBV18 combines with J gene TRBJ2-7; D is uncertain. CDR3 length: 13 amino acids. V lost 3 bases to trimming and J lost 3 bases, with 9 bases between them. Germline V gene lookup returns CDR1 KGHSH and CDR2 LQKENI.

The genes are TRBV5-1 and TRBJ2-7; D not resolved. The CDR3 has 14 residues. The V gene's germline CDR1 is SGHRS and CDR2 YFSETQ. Trimming stripped 1 base from V and 7 bases from J, with 15 bases between. This CDR3 reads CASSLNGPEMEQYF. CDR3 nucleotide sequence: TGCGCCAGCAGCTTGAACGGCCCGGAGATGGAGCAGTACTTC.

The V and J genes are TRBV18 and TRBJ1-2; D not certain. CDR3 length: 15 amino acids. CDR1 and CDR2 from the germline V gene are KGHSH and LQKENI. The germline V and J ends were trimmed by 0 bases and 6 bases, with 14 bases remaining between them. The CDR3 DNA reads TGTGCCAGCTCACCACCGGGAATGTCGGGAAATGGCTACACCTTC. This gives the protein CASSPPGMSGNGYTF.

The CDR3 loop reads CASSLAGSNEKLFF. In nucleotides, the CDR3 is TGTGCCAGCAGCTTAGCAGGGTCTAATGAAAAACTGTTTTTT. The chain carries TRBV11-2 and TRBJ1-4; perhaps TRBD1 as D (5 bases). There are 14 residues in the CDR3. The V gene's germline CDR1 is SGHAT and CDR2 FQNNGV. The V end was cut by 1 base, the J end by 3 bases, with 6 bases between.

This clone was seen just once. The rearrangement joins TRBV2 to TRBJ1-4; tentative D call: TRBD1 (5 bases). This CDR3 has 15 amino acids. CDR1 and CDR2 from the germline V gene are SNHLY and FYNNEI. Trimming left V 6 bases short and J 2 bases short, with 13 bases between. The CDR3 reads CASSQLTGTNEKLFF. CDR3 bases: TGTGCCAGCAGCCAACTTACAGGCACTAATGAAAAACTGTTTTTT. Supplemented by reference TRBV2 and TRBJ1-4, the full variable domain reads EPEVTQTPSHQVTQMGQEVILRCVPISNHLYFYWYRQILGQKVEFLVSFYNNEISEKSEIFDDQFSVERPDGSNFTLKIRSTKLEDSAMYFCASSQLTGTNEKLFFGSGTQLSVL.

The chain recombines TRBV7-9 with TRBJ1-5, with 7 positions matching TRBD1. Trimming at V came to 6 bases and at J to 2 bases, leaving 4 bases not matched to a gene. There are 14 residues in the CDR3. Germline V gives CDR1 SEHNR, CDR2 FQNEAQ (reference sequence). This CDR3 is CASSSGTGNQPQHF. Here the CDR3 DNA reads TGTGCCAGCAGTTCCGGGACAGGCAATCAGCCCCAGCATTTT.